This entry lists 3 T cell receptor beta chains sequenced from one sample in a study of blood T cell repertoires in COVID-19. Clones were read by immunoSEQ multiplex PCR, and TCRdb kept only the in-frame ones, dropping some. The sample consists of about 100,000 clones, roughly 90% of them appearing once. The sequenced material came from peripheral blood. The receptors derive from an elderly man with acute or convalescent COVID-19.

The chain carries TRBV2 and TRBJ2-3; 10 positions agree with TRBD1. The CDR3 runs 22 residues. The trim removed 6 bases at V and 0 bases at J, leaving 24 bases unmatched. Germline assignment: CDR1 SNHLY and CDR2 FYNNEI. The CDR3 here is CASSTPGQGFQTTQTSTDTQYF. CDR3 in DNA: TGTGCCAGCAGCACACCGGGACAGGGGTTCCAAACAACCCAAACTAGCACAGATACGCAGTATTTT.

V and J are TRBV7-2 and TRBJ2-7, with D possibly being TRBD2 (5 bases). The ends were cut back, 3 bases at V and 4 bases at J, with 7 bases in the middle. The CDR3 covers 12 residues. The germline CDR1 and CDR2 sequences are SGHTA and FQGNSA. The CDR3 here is CASSLRDYEQYF. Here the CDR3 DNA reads TGTGCCAGCAGCTTGAGGGATTACGAGCAGTACTTC.

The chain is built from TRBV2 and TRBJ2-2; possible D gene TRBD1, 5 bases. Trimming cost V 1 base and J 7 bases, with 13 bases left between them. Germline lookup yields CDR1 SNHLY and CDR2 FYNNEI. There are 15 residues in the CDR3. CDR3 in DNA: TGTGCCAGCAGTGAAGTGGGATTAGGGGTCGGGGAGCTGTTTTTT. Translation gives CASSEVGLGVGELFF.